This T cell receptor beta chain emerged from a study of shared clonotypes between healthy human individuals. Profiled with immunoSEQ multiplex PCR; TCRdb holds only in-frame clones, not every one. The data show roughly 1,800,000 clones, less than 95% seen once. The ends lost 5 bases at V and 6 bases at J; junction bases unmatched: 9. CDR3 size: 15 residues. The germline gives CDR1 SGHVS, CDR2 FNYEAQ. Study-wide findings and caveats: Naive subsets usually exceeded memory subsets in estimated richness. Unshared clonotypes carried lower generation probabilities than those common to all four donors.

Selected positively for CCR7 and CD45RO-negative, naive CD8 cells excluded terminally differentiated effector memory CD45RA+ cells. Of note for this clone: What it binds is unknown.

This sequence originates from a young man in good health. The gene calls are TRBV7-6 and TRBJ2-3, with 9 bases aligning to TRBD2. The material sequenced was naive CD8+ T cells sorted from blood. The CDR3 sequence: CASSPHAGGADTQYF. The CDR3 DNA sequence: TGTGCCAGCAGCCCCCATGCGGGGGGGGCGGATACGCAGTATTTT.